These 3 T cell receptor beta chains share one sample of origin, sequenced in a study of T cells after yellow fever vaccination. Each CDR3 protein gets one entry after TCRdb re-called the 5' RACE reads with MiXCR. The table includes about 99,000 distinct CDR3 sequences, around 5.5% detected once. The sequenced sample was CD8+ T cells sorted from PBMCs, obtained 10 days after the yellow fever booster vaccination. The receptors were gathered from a man between 18 and 35 years old who received the YFV17D yellow fever vaccine.

This chain links TRBV4-1 with TRBJ2-3, with 12 bases fitting TRBD2. The CDR3 is 17 residues long. V gave up 4 bases and J gave up 2 bases; unmatched junction bases: 7. Germline-derived CDR1 and CDR2 are MGHRA and YSYEKL. Here the CDR3 reads CASSLRLAGEITDTQYF. DNA for the CDR3: TGCGCCAGCAGCCTGCGACTAGCGGGGGAGATCACAGATACGCAGTATTTT.

The genes are TRBV4-3 and TRBJ2-3; D gene ambiguous. Trimming shortened V by 1 base and J by 0 bases, and 8 bases separated the two germline ends. This CDR3 contains 15 residues. Germline V gene lookup returns CDR1 LGHNA and CDR2 YSLEER. The CDR3: CASSQGESSTDTQYF. Written as DNA, the CDR3 is TGCGCCAGCAGCCAAGGAGAGTCTAGCACAGATACGCAGTATTTT.

This clonotype was seen a few times. This chain uses TRBV4-3 with TRBJ1-2, with TRBD1 matching 9 bases. The CDR3 spans 15 residues. Germline CDR1 is LGHNA and CDR2 is YSLEER. Germline trimming cut 0 bases from V and 2 bases from J; bases unmatched to any gene: 1. The CDR3 loop reads CASSQEGTGNYGYTF. CDR3 nucleotides: TGCGCCAGCAGCCAAGAAGGGACAGGGAACTATGGCTACACCTTC.